This T cell receptor beta chain is from a study of blood T cell repertoires in COVID-19. Study as a whole: PBMCs, B-cell-depleted T cells, or T cells provided the cDNA or gDNA that made up the material.

Produced via immunoSEQ multiplex PCR; TCRdb's table is partial and in-frame only. The repertoire holds approximately 85,000 clones, with around 85% as singletons. V was trimmed by 7 bases and J by 7 bases, leaving 8 bases between them. The germline V gene has CDR1 SNHLY and CDR2 FYNNEI. The CDR3 runs 11 residues. The rearrangement uses TRBV2 and TRBJ2-1; D unresolved. The sequence derives from a woman in her 70s with active or convalescent COVID-19. Sequencing was done on a sample of peripheral blood. CDR3 region: CASTKRNEQFF. The CDR3 bases are TGTGCCAGCACTAAGAGGAATGAGCAGTTCTTC.